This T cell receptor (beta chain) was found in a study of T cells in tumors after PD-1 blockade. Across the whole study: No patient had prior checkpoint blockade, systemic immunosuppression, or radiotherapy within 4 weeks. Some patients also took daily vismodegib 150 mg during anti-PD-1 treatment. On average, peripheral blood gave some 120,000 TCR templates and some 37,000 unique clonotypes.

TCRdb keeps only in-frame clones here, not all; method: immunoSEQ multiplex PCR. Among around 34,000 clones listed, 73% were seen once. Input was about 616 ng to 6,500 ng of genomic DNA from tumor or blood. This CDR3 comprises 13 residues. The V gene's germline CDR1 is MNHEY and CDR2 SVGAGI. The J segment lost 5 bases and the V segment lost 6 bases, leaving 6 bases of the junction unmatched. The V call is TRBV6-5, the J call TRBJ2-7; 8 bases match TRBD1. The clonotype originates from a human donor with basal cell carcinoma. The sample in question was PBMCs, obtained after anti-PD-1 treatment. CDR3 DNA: TGTGCCAGCAGCGGGACAGGCGGGGACGAGCAGTACTTC. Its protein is CASSGTGGDEQYF.